The rows below give T cell receptor beta chains drawn from one sample of a study of blood T cell repertoires in COVID-19. TCRdb's table, derived via immunoSEQ multiplex PCR, lists solely in-frame clones and lacks some. This sample has over 400,000 clones, with roughly 88% found just once. Sequencing was performed on peripheral blood. These receptors were collected from a woman aged 30 to 39 with active or convalescent COVID-19. CDR3s include the opening cysteine and the closing phenylalanine or tryptophan. D genes are given only for firm matches. Clone sizes are given selectively: once, few, many, or a class where the clone is expanded.

NA TRBJ2-1 TRBV4-1 TRBD2 TGCGCCAGCAGCCAAGAAACCCGTGGACTAGCGGCAACCTACAATGAGCAGTTCTTC CASSQETRGLAATYNEQFF
NA TRBJ2-7 TRBV6-5 NA TGTGCCAACCCACAGGGAACCTCCTACGAGCAGTACTTC CANPQGTSYEQYF
NA TRBJ1-6 TRBV20-1 TRBD1 TGCAGTGCTAGTCTTCCGACAGGGGGCGGTTCACCCCTCCACTTT CSASLPTGGGSPLHF
NA TRBJ2-3 TRBV29-1 TRBD2 TGCAGCGTTGAAAGTACTGGCGGGGGATACACAGATACGCAGTATTTT CSVESTGGGYTDTQYF
few TRBJ1-3 TRBV6-5 NA TGTGCCAGCAGTTACTCAATAATCGGAAACACCATATATTTT CASSYSIIGNTIYF
NA TRBJ2-7 TRBV12-1 NA TGTGCCAGCAGCCCCGACCGGGACAGGAGATCCTACGAGCAGTACTTC CASSPDRDRRSYEQYF
NA TRBJ2-3 TRBV9 TRBD2 TGTGCCAGCAGCCCCGGGTTGGCTAGCGGGAGGGTCCCAGATACGCAGTATTTT CASSPGLASGRVPDTQYF
NA TRBJ1-1 TRBV10-1 NA TGCGCCAGCAGTTATGACAGCTGGAACACTGAAGCTTTCTTT CASSYDSWNTEAFF
NA TRBJ1-3 TRBV11-2 TRBD1 TGTGCCAGCAGCTCCCACAGGGGGCGACCTGGAAACACCATATATTTT CASSSHRGRPGNTIYF
NA TRBJ1-2 TRBV10-3 TRBD1 TGTGCCATCAGTGAGTCGATGGGACAGGGGACGGGTGGCTACACCTTC CAISESMGQGTGGYTF
NA TRBJ1-2 TRBV11-2 NA TGTGCCAGCAGCATACAGGGAGATGAGAGGGGCTACACCTTC CASSIQGDERGYTF
once TRBJ2-7 TRBV29-1 TRBD1 TGCAGCGTTAAAGGGACAGGCCTCACCTACGAGCAGTACTTC CSVKGTGLTYEQYF
NA TRBJ1-5 TRBV19 NA TGTGCCAGTAGTATTGAACAGGGTCAGCCCCAGCATTTT CASSIEQGQPQHF
once TRBJ2-1 TRBV19 TRBD1 TGTGCCAGTAGACAGGGGTCCTACAATGAGCAGTTCTTC CASRQGSYNEQFF
NA TRBJ1-2 TRBV3-1/TRBV3-2 TRBD1 TGTGCCAGCAGCCTGGGACAGGGCCCTGTCACCTTC CASSLGQGPVTF
NA TRBJ2-7 TRBV5-8 NA TGTGCCAGCAGCCGGGACTCCGGTTACAGCGAGCAGTACTTC CASSRDSGYSEQYF
NA TRBJ1-3 TRBV11-2 TRBD1 TGTGCCAGCAGCTCGGGACAGTCCTCTGGAAACACCATATATTTT CASSSGQSSGNTIYF
NA TRBJ2-3 TRBV7-9 NA TGTGCCGCAGGGGGCACAGATACGCAGTATTTT CAAGGTDTQYF
NA TRBJ1-4 TRBV5-5 NA TGTGCCAGCAGCTTGGACCGGGGGGCAGGCGAAAAACTGTTTTTT CASSLDRGAGEKLFF
NA TRBJ1-1 TRBV5-1 NA TGCGCCAGCAGCCCGACACCGATGAACACTGAAGCTTTCTTT CASSPTPMNTEAFF
NA TRBJ1-2 TRBV18 TRBD1 TGTGCCAGCTCACCACCGGGACAGCGATATGGCTACACCTTC CASSPPGQRYGYTF
NA TRBJ2-3 TRBV4-2 TRBD2 TGTGCCAGCAGCCAAGATGGCGGGAGGAGCACAGATACGCAGTATTTT CASSQDGGRSTDTQYF
few TRBJ2-7 TRBV5-5 NA TGTGCCAGCAGCCCCTGGGCAGACGCCTCCTACGAGCAGTACTTC CASSPWADASYEQYF
NA TRBJ1-2 TRBV4-1 NA TGCGCCAGCAGCCAAGGGTTTGGTCACGAGGGCTACACCTTC CASSQGFGHEGYTF
NA TRBJ2-6 TRBV6-1 NA TGTGCCAGCAGTGAAGCGTTCTACTTCTCTGGGGCCAACGTCCTGACTTTC CASSEAFYFSGANVLTF
NA TRBJ1-2 TRBV6-6 TRBD1 TGTGCCAGCAGTTCGGACAGGGTATCTGGCTACACCTTC CASSSDRVSGYTF
NA TRBJ1-2 TRBV11-1 TRBD1 TGTGCCAGCACCGGGACAGGAACCTATGGCTACACCTTC CASTGTGTYGYTF
NA TRBJ2-7 TRBV2 NA TGTGCCAGCAGTGAAGGTGGTGGGCGAACCTACGAGCAGTACTTC CASSEGGGRTYEQYF
NA TRBJ2-7 TRBV10-3 TRBD2 TGTGCCATCAGTGAGTCTACGGGAGGGCCCTACGAGCAGTACTTC CAISESTGGPYEQYF
NA TRBJ1-2 TRBV19 NA TGTGCCAGTAGTATCATCGCGGGAGGCTACACCTTC CASSIIAGGYTF
NA TRBJ2-7 TRBV15 NA TGTGCCACCAGCAGAGGGCAGTACGAGCAGTACTTC CATSRGQYEQYF
NA TRBJ1-1 TRBV19 TRBD1 TGTGCCAGTACTGACAGGGGGCAAGGGACTGAAGCTTTCTTT CASTDRGQGTEAFF
once TRBJ1-3 TRBV4-1 NA TGCGCCAGCAGCCAAGCAGGGAGACTAGCTGGAAACACCATATATTTT CASSQAGRLAGNTIYF
NA TRBJ1-2 TRBV2 TRBD1 TGTGCCAGCAGGGTTAGAACAGGGGACTATGGCTACACCTTC CASRVRTGDYGYTF
NA TRBJ2-7 TRBV4-2 NA TGTGCCAGCAGCCAAGGGAGGCGGGCGGTATCCTACGAGCAGTACTTC CASSQGRRAVSYEQYF
NA TRBJ1-3 TRBV7-8 NA TGTGCCAGCAGCTTACCCCGGACCGGACCGGGGGGAAACACCATATATTTT CASSLPRTGPGGNTIYF
NA TRBJ1-1 TRBV25-1 NA TGTGCCAGCAGTGAATCATTGGTGGACAGCTTGAACACTGAAGCTTTCTTT CASSESLVDSLNTEAFF
NA TRBJ2-7 TRBV27 NA TGTGCCAGCAGTTTGAGGTTGGTGGAGGTAGCGAGCACCTACGAGCAGTACTTC CASSLRLVEVASTYEQYF
once TRBJ1-3 TRBV4-1 TRBD1 TGCGCCAGCAGCCAAGGACAGGGCTTAGGGTACTCTGGAAACACCATATATTTT CASSQGQGLGYSGNTIYF
few TRBJ1-2 TRBV5-1 TRBD1 TGCGCCAGCAGAAGCGGGACAGGGACGCCGGGCTACACCTTC CASRSGTGTPGYTF
NA TRBJ2-3 TRBV14 NA TGTGCCAGCAGCCAAGAAGGTTTAACGGGTTACACAGATACGCAGTATTTT CASSQEGLTGYTDTQYF
NA TRBJ2-3 TRBV7-8 TRBD2 TGTGCCAGCAGCTTAGGGACTAGCGGGAATTCCGCAGATACGCAGTATTTT CASSLGTSGNSADTQYF
NA TRBJ2-5 TRBV7-2 NA TGTGCCAGCAGCGGCGGGACTGGAGAGACCCAGTACTTC CASSGGTGETQYF
NA TRBJ2-5 TRBV7-9 NA TGTGCCAGCAGCTTACTCGACAAGCGGGAGACCCAGTACTTC CASSLLDKRETQYF
NA TRBJ2-2 TRBV5-1 NA TGCGCCAGCCGGTCCGGGATGGCCGGGGAGCTGTTTTTT CASRSGMAGELFF
NA TRBJ2-2 TRBV14 NA TGTGCCAGCAGCCAAGATGGTTACATCGGGGAGCTGTTTTTT CASSQDGYIGELFF
NA TRBJ2-3 TRBV5-6 TRBD2 TGTGCCAGCAGCGGGAGGGACGGAGATACGCAGTATTTT CASSGRDGDTQYF
NA TRBJ1-4 TRBV19 NA TGTGCCAGTAGTCACGGACAGTCAAATAATGAAAAACTGTTTTTT CASSHGQSNNEKLFF
NA TRBJ1-5 TRBV2 NA TGTGCCAGCAGTGTTGCAGGGGCGAGCAATCAGCCCCAGCATTTT CASSVAGASNQPQHF
once TRBJ1-2 TRBV29-1 TRBD1 TGCAGCGTTGATGAGGGGGCTTGGTATGGCTACACCTTC CSVDEGAWYGYTF
NA TRBJ1-6 TRBV27 NA TGTGCCAGCAGCCAGGGAATCTGGTCAATAAGTTCACCCCTCCACTTT CASSQGIWSISSPLHF
NA TRBJ2-2 TRBV10-3 TRBD1 TGTGCCATAAAACCGGGACAGGGGAACACCGGGGAGCTGTTTTTT CAIKPGQGNTGELFF
NA TRBJ1-1 TRBV15 TRBD1 TGTGCCACCAGTGGGGGACAGATGAACACTGAAGCTTTCTTT CATSGGQMNTEAFF
NA TRBJ2-3 TRBV10-2 NA TGCGCCAGCAGTGAGGGACTGGGTACGCAGTATTTT CASSEGLGTQYF
NA TRBJ1-1 TRBV6-1 NA TGTGCCAGCAGTGAAGACAGGGACACTGAAGCTTTCTTT CASSEDRDTEAFF
NA TRBJ2-1 TRBV24-1 TRBD2 TGTGCCACCAGTGATTCCCGGGATAGCGGGAGTTTTGATGAGCAGTTCTTC CATSDSRDSGSFDEQFF
NA TRBJ1-3 TRBV9 NA TGTGCCAGCAGCGTAGACGCCCAGGCCACTGGAAACACCATATATTTT CASSVDAQATGNTIYF